This record looks at one T cell receptor (beta chain) sequence and its context. The CDR3 contains 13 residues. CDR1 is MNHEY, CDR2 SVGAGI, per germline. V gave up 5 bases and J gave up 4 bases, with 9 bases separating them. Profiled with immunoSEQ multiplex PCR; TCRdb holds only in-frame clones, not every one. The table includes 150,000 to 190,000 clones, roughly 84% detected once. The sample is drawn from a study of blood T cell repertoires in COVID-19. Background on the study: Whether acute or convalescent, the COVID-19 samples came from the United States, Italy and Spain. In each case, the material was cDNA or gDNA derived from T cells, B-cell-depleted T cells, or PBMCs.

This chain uses TRBV6-5 with TRBJ2-1, with D unclear. The TCR sequence derives from a woman in her fifties or sixties with COVID-19, enrolled during active disease. Sequencing was done on a sample of peripheral blood. This chain's CDR3 is CASSPRRYNEQFF. The CDR3 nucleotides read TGTGCCAGCAGTCCCAGAAGATACAATGAGCAGTTCTTC.